Listed here are 6 T cell receptor beta chains from one sample, sequenced in a study of blood T cells in healthy people across ages. The second PCR ran roughly 6 to 11 cycles with a sample-barcoded 5' primer and J-beta primers. TCRdb independently ran MiXCR on the 5' RACE reads; one entry per CDR3 protein. The sample has about 1.4 million distinct CDR3 sequences, 59% seen once; the top ten hold over 6.5%. Sample: blood. The source is a man between 18 and 29 years old in good health.

This clonotype was seen only a few times. The rearrangement links TRBV7-2 to TRBJ2-7; 7 nucleotides line up with TRBD1. The CDR3 runs 18 residues. The junction had 15 bases not matched to a gene; V was cut back by 4 bases and J by 0 bases. The germline CDR1 and CDR2 sequences are SGHTA and FQGNSA. CDR3 nucleotide sequence: TGTGCCAGCAGCTCCCCACATACGACAGGGACCCGCTCCTACGAGCAGTACTTC. This gives the protein CASSSPHTTGTRSYEQYF.

The chain has TRBV6-2 or TRBV6-3 and TRBJ2-7; D unclear. CDR1 and CDR2 (germline): MNHEY, SVGEGT. The V end lost 6 bases, the J end lost 6 bases, and 21 bases lay between the germline ends. The CDR3 covers 15 residues. The CDR3 here is CASRYRTGPPLEQYF. CDR3 DNA: TGTGCCAGCAGATATAGAACCGGGCCTCCCCTCGAGCAGTACTTC.

The V and J genes are TRBV5-1 and TRBJ1-2, with D hard to call. Germline CDR1 is SGHRS and CDR2 is YFSETQ. V lost 2 bases to trimming and J lost 3 bases, with 11 bases between them. This CDR3 has 14 amino acids. The CDR3 here is CASSLGSRDYGYTF. The CDR3 nucleotides are TGCGCCAGCAGCTTAGGGAGCCGGGACTATGGCTACACCTTC. Full variable domain (remainder filled in from reference TRBV5-1 and TRBJ1-2): KAGVTQTPRYLIKTRGQQVTLSCSPISGHRSVSWYQQTPGQGLQFLFEYFSETQRNKGNFPGRFSGRQFSNSRSEMNVSTLELGDSALYLCASSLGSRDYGYTFGSGTRLTVV.

The chain joins TRBV5-1 to TRBJ2-6, with D perhaps matching TRBD1 (5 bases). Germline V gene data show CDR1 as SGHRS and CDR2 as YFSETQ. V lost 3 bases, J lost 0 bases, and 10 bases lay in between. The CDR3 is 16 residues long. The CDR3 DNA is TGCGCCAGCAGCTCGGACAATTTCTCTGGGGCCAACGTCCTGACTTTC. Its translation is CASSSDNFSGANVLTF.

This clonotype has more than one count but fewer than ten. V and J are TRBV12-3 or TRBV12-4 and TRBJ1-6, with unresolved D. The V and J ends lost 1 base and 6 bases respectively, with 7 bases between them. The CDR3 is made up of 14 amino acids. The CDR3 DNA is TGTGCCAGCAGTTTAGGGCAGATTAATTCACCCCTCCACTTT. Its protein product is CASSLGQINSPLHF.

The J gene is TRBJ2-7, the V gene TRBV5-6, with unresolved D. The germline V gene encodes CDR1 SGHDT and CDR2 YYEEEE. The CDR3 consists of 15 residues. V was shortened by 5 bases and J by 3 bases, with 18 bases between the two germline ends. CDR3 protein: CASSGGVVGHYEQYF. CDR3 bases: TGTGCCAGCAGTGGCGGAGTGGTGGGTCACTACGAGCAGTACTTC.